The rows below give T cell receptor beta chains drawn from one sample of a study of shared clonotypes between healthy human individuals. Method: immunoSEQ multiplex PCR; TCRdb's copy keeps in-frame clones and lacks some. The repertoire holds roughly 700,000 clones, with roughly 70% as singletons. Sequenced: memory CD4+ T cells sorted from blood. These receptors were taken from a woman in her 30s in good health. Each CDR3 is given without its conserved first and last residue. The D gene is left open where the match is weak.

>NA|TRBV19|TRBJ1-1
ASSTQGMNTEAF
>TRBD2|TRBV25-1|TRBJ2-2
ASRATSRFGELF
>NA|TRBV6-1|TRBJ1-1
ASRPRRNTEAF
>NA|TRBV2|TRBJ1-5
ASRLQGNQPQH
>NA|TRBV2|TRBJ2-7
ASSGPYEQY
>NA|TRBV15|TRBJ2-2
ATQMRGADTGELF
>NA|TRBV6-1|TRBJ1-5
ASSAGTGNQPQH
>TRBD2|TRBV27|TRBJ2-2
ASSPRGLAAVYTGELF
>TRBD2|TRBV18|TRBJ2-2
ASSQSSSGMIGELF
>NA|TRBV7-9|TRBJ2-7
ASSFESTYEQY
>TRBD2|TRBV13|TRBJ2-7
ASSLVVGRRSYEQY
>NA|TRBV20-1|TRBJ2-1
SALGDEQF